This T cell receptor (beta chain) derives from a study of OX40 agonist ivuxolimab in advanced cancers. Study-wide background: In this trial design, patients received ivuxolimab intravenously at 0.01 to 10 mg/kg every 2 weeks.

Germline V lookup: CDR1 LNHNV, CDR2 YYDKDF (reference sequence). Trimming cost V 3 bases and J 2 bases, with 10 bases left between them. This CDR3 spans 14 amino acids. Findings and caveats of the study: Partial responders receiving 0.1-3.0 mg/kg showed among the lowest clonal expansion. CD8+ T cells averaged more expanded clones than CD4+.

Clones were sequenced by immunoSEQ multiplex PCR, and TCRdb holds only the in-frame ones, with some missing. The table has about 58,000 clones, 80% to 90% seen once. Of note for this clone: Its antigen is still unknown.

This specimen was CD4+ or CD8+ T cells sorted from blood, taken in a trial of the OX40 agonist ivuxolimab. The receptor's source is an adult with an advanced solid tumor such as melanoma, head and neck, liver or kidney cancer. The J gene is TRBJ1-2, the V gene TRBV15; TRBD1 is a possible D gene (6 bases). CDR3 DNA: TGTGCCACCAGCAGCGATACAGGGAACTATGGCTACACCTTC. Its translation: CATSSDTGNYGYTF.